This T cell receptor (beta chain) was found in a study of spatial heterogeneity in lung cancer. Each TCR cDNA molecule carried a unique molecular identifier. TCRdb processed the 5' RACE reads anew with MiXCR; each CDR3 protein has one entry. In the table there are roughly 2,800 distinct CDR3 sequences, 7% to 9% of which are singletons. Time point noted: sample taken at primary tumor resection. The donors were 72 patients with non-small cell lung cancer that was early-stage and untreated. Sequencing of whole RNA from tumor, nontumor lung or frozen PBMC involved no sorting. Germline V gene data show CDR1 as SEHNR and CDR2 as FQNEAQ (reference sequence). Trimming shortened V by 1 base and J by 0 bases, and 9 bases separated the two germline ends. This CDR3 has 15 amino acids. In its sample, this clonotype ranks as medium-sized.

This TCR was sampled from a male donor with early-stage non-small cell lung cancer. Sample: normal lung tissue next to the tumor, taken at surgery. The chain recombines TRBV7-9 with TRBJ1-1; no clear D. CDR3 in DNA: TGTGCCAGCAGCTTAGATAGGACGGTGAACACTGAAGCTTTCTTT. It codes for CASSLDRTVNTEAFF.